A selection of T cell receptor beta chains follows, all from one sample in a study of blood T cell repertoires in COVID-19. Clones were read by immunoSEQ multiplex PCR, and TCRdb kept only the in-frame ones, dropping some. The sample lists a few hundred thousand clones; around 87% were seen once. Sequenced sample: peripheral blood. The receptors were sampled from a human donor in a cohort sampled during active COVID-19. Both conserved end residues are part of each CDR3. Each record gives: J gene, clone size, D gene, V gene, CDR3 DNA, CDR3 protein. The D gene is left open where the match is weak. Rows may omit the clone size; those that give it use once, few, many or a size class.

j_call: TRBJ2-1
clone_size: -
d_call: -
v_call: TRBV4-2
cdr3_nt: TGTGCCAGCAGCCAAGATTCGGGGGAAAACTACAATGAGCAGTTCTTC
cdr3_aa: CASSQDSGENYNEQFF

j_call: TRBJ2-1
clone_size: -
d_call: -
v_call: TRBV7-2
cdr3_nt: TGTGCCAGCAGCCTCAGGGGCACCTACAATGAGCAGTTCTTC
cdr3_aa: CASSLRGTYNEQFF

j_call: TRBJ2-2
clone_size: -
d_call: TRBD2
v_call: TRBV30
cdr3_nt: TGTGCCTGGAGTGTAAATCAGGGAGGGAGGGGGCTGTTTTTT
cdr3_aa: CAWSVNQGGRGLFF

j_call: TRBJ1-6
clone_size: -
d_call: -
v_call: TRBV6-5
cdr3_nt: TGTGCCAGCAGGACTGCGGACAGATCGGAGCCCCTCCACTTT
cdr3_aa: CASRTADRSEPLHF

j_call: TRBJ1-6
clone_size: -
d_call: -
v_call: TRBV6-9
cdr3_nt: TGTGCCAGCCCACAATGGGCAGGGTTCAATTCACCCCTCCACTTT
cdr3_aa: CASPQWAGFNSPLHF

j_call: TRBJ2-1
clone_size: -
d_call: -
v_call: TRBV28
cdr3_nt: TGTGCCAGCAGATCGAGGCGGGACTACAATGAGCAGTTCTTC
cdr3_aa: CASRSRRDYNEQFF

j_call: TRBJ1-3
clone_size: once
d_call: -
v_call: TRBV4-1
cdr3_nt: TGCGCCACGTCTAAAGGGGTGACTGGAAACACCATATATTTT
cdr3_aa: CATSKGVTGNTIYF

j_call: TRBJ2-7
clone_size: -
d_call: TRBD2
v_call: TRBV5-1
cdr3_nt: TGCGCCAGCAGCTTGGCATCAGCGGGAAGCGGCTCCTACGAGCAGTACTTC
cdr3_aa: CASSLASAGSGSYEQYF

j_call: TRBJ2-2
clone_size: -
d_call: -
v_call: TRBV7-8
cdr3_nt: TGTGCCAGCAGCACCGAGACAGATCCGAACACCGGGGAGCTGTTTTTT
cdr3_aa: CASSTETDPNTGELFF

j_call: TRBJ2-3
clone_size: -
d_call: TRBD1
v_call: TRBV29-1
cdr3_nt: TGCAGCGTTGTTCCGGGACAGGGGGCGAAAGATACGCAGTATTTT
cdr3_aa: CSVVPGQGAKDTQYF

j_call: TRBJ1-2
clone_size: -
d_call: TRBD1
v_call: TRBV6-5
cdr3_nt: TGTGCCAGCAGGCCCCCGACAGGGCGCCTTGATGGCTACACCTTC
cdr3_aa: CASRPPTGRLDGYTF

j_call: TRBJ1-2
clone_size: -
d_call: -
v_call: TRBV4-2
cdr3_nt: TGTGCCAGCAGCCGAGACTTCCAGGGGTATGGCTACACCTTC
cdr3_aa: CASSRDFQGYGYTF

j_call: TRBJ1-2
clone_size: -
d_call: TRBD1
v_call: TRBV28
cdr3_nt: TGTGCCAGCTCCCCCGGGACAGGGGGAATTCATGGCTACACCTTC
cdr3_aa: CASSPGTGGIHGYTF

j_call: TRBJ2-1
clone_size: -
d_call: TRBD2
v_call: TRBV3-1/TRBV3-2
cdr3_nt: TGTGCCAGCAGCCCGGCCCTTGGCGGGGGGGACAATGAGCAGTTCTTC
cdr3_aa: CASSPALGGGDNEQFF

j_call: TRBJ2-1
clone_size: -
d_call: -
v_call: TRBV3-1/TRBV3-2
cdr3_nt: TGTGCCAGCAGCCAAGAGTCTGACAGCATAATATACAATGAGCAGTTCTTC
cdr3_aa: CASSQESDSIIYNEQFF

j_call: TRBJ2-1
clone_size: -
d_call: TRBD2
v_call: TRBV11-2
cdr3_nt: TGTGCCAGCAGCCGGATAGCGGGGGGCCCCTACAATGAGCAGTTCTTC
cdr3_aa: CASSRIAGGPYNEQFF

j_call: TRBJ2-3
clone_size: -
d_call: TRBD2
v_call: TRBV30
cdr3_nt: TGTGCCTGGAGTCACGACTGGACTAGCGGGGAGGCAGATACGCAGTATTTT
cdr3_aa: CAWSHDWTSGEADTQYF

j_call: TRBJ2-1
clone_size: -
d_call: -
v_call: TRBV7-2
cdr3_nt: TGTGCCAGCAGCGTCCCTATCGGCCCGGGTGAGCAGTTCTTC
cdr3_aa: CASSVPIGPGEQFF

j_call: TRBJ1-4
clone_size: -
d_call: -
v_call: TRBV11-2
cdr3_nt: TGTGCCAGCAGCTTAGGCGAGATGGCTAATGAAAAACTGTTTTTT
cdr3_aa: CASSLGEMANEKLFF

j_call: TRBJ2-7
clone_size: -
d_call: -
v_call: TRBV28
cdr3_nt: TGTGCCAGCAGTTTACCCCTACCGGGAGCTAACGAGCAGTACTTC
cdr3_aa: CASSLPLPGANEQYF

j_call: TRBJ1-1
clone_size: -
d_call: TRBD1
v_call: TRBV6-5
cdr3_nt: TGTGCCAGCAGTAGGACAGGGAACACTGAAGCTTTCTTT
cdr3_aa: CASSRTGNTEAFF

j_call: TRBJ1-3
clone_size: -
d_call: -
v_call: TRBV5-4
cdr3_nt: TGTGCCAGCAGCGGAAGAGGGCCTGGAAACACCATATATTTT
cdr3_aa: CASSGRGPGNTIYF